This T cell receptor (beta chain) was sequenced for a study of T-cell reconstitution after alpha-beta-depleted transplantation in children. The CDR3 sequence is 20 residues long. Preparation of the TCRbeta library used unique molecular identifiers. TCRdb recomputed calls from the PCR reads with MiXCR, one row per CDR3 protein. The top ten clones hold around 2.4% of a sample with about 500,000 distinct CDR3 sequences, approximately 30% of them seen once. The chain employs TRBV21-1 and TRBJ2-4; the DNA was not used to check the table's D call, TRBD2. TRBV21-1 is classified as a pseudogene. The sequence was collected from a human donor who donated a stem cell graft to a child with aplastic anemia. The source material was PBMCs from the stem cell graft donor, sampled from the stem cell graft. The CDR3 nucleotides are TGTGCCAGCAGCAAACAAGAGACAGGATGGCTAGCGGGTTCCAAAAACATTCAGTACTTC. Its protein is CASSKQETGWLAGSKNIQYF.